The 26 T cell receptor beta chains in this list originate from one sample, sequenced in a study of T cell changes during pregnancy in multiple sclerosis (dated by TCRdb to the late 2010s). The library was made by the immunoSEQ multiplex PCR assay. TCRdb carries this immuneACCESS record with in-frame sequences only. Its versions omit some clonotypes, under half of them owing to an unresolved V gene in the studies checked, with the rest unexplained. Recorded for this sample are some 100,000 clones; approximately 92% of them occurred a single time. Approximately 1.2% of the sample goes to the ten largest clones. The sample here was peripheral blood, taken in the second trimester of pregnancy. The receptors originated from a female donor with multiple sclerosis, enrolled in a pregnancy study.

The V and J genes are TRBV7-6 and TRBJ2-1, with 11 nucleotides matching TRBD2. The V segment lost 5 bases and the J segment 8 bases; nucleotides outside the gene matches: 14. The CDR3 is made up of 17 amino acids. Germline CDR1 and CDR2: SGHVS and FNYEAQ. The CDR3 nucleotides read TGTGCCAGCAGCCTAGACGTAGCGGGGGGGCAGTATGATGAGCAGTTCTTC. Its protein is CASSLDVAGGQYDEQFF.

The V gene is TRBV9, the J gene TRBJ2-1, with D perhaps TRBD1 (5 bases). Trimming shortened V by 4 bases and J by 9 bases, and 23 bases separated the two germline ends. The CDR3 is made up of 16 amino acids. CDR1 is SGDLS and CDR2 is YYNGEE in the germline V gene. The DNA of the CDR3 is TGTGCCAGCAGCCCGAATTTAGCTATCCTTAGGGGTGAGCAGTTCTTC. Residues: CASSPNLAILRGEQFF.

This clone was observed a single time. V usage is TRBV29-1 and J usage is TRBJ1-1; D may be TRBD1 (6 bases). Trimming stripped 1 base from V and 0 bases from J, with 9 bases between. Germline V gene sequence: CDR1 SQVTM, CDR2 ANQGSEA. The CDR3 length is 14 residues. CDR3 amino acids: CSVEVRGLNTEAFF. For the CDR3, the DNA is TGCAGCGTTGAAGTTAGGGGGTTGAACACTGAAGCTTTCTTT. Looking up the rest from reference TRBV29-1 and TRBJ1-1 gives the full variable domain: SAVISQKPSRDICQRGTSLTIQCQVDSQVTMMFWYRQQPGQSLTLIATANQGSEATYESGFVIDKFPISRPNLTFSTLTVSNMSPEDSSIYLCSVEVRGLNTEAFFGQGTRLTVV.

This sequence joins TRBV7-3 and TRBJ2-1, with D tentatively TRBD1 (5 bases). There are 15 residues in the CDR3. Trimming took 5 bases from V and 4 from J, leaving 15 bases between them. Per germline, CDR1 SGHTA and CDR2 FQGTGA. Here the CDR3 reads CASSLTGITYNEQFF. CDR3 DNA sequence: TGTGCCAGCAGCCTTACAGGAATAACATACAATGAGCAGTTCTTC.

This clone was observed a handful of times. One junction end does not reproduce the germline sequence, and a read error may be involved. The V and J genes are TRBV6-6 and TRBJ1-1, with D maybe TRBD1 (6 bases). Germline V gene sequence: CDR1 MNHNY, CDR2 SVGAGI (reference sequence). The length of the CDR3 is 13 residues. The CDR3: CASSSTGNAEAFF. CDR3 sequence (DNA): TGTGCCAGCAGTTCCACAGGGAACGCTGAAGCTTTCTTT.

The rearrangement joins TRBV19 to TRBJ2-3; D not certain. CDR1 is LNHDA and CDR2 is SQIVND in the germline V gene (reference sequence). The CDR3 has 14 amino acids. Trimming removed 3 bases from V and 4 bases from J, with 11 bases in between. CDR3 nucleotide sequence: TGTGCCAGTAGTATCGGCTTGGGCCCAGATACGCAGTATTTT. Protein product: CASSIGLGPDTQYF. Looking up the rest from reference TRBV19 and TRBJ2-3 gives the full variable domain: DGGITQSPKYLFRKEGQNVTLSCEQNLNHDAMYWYRQDPGQGLRLIYYSQIVNDFQKGDIAEGYSVSREKKESFPLTVTSAQKNPTAFYLCASSIGLGPDTQYFGPGTRLTVL.

The chain joins TRBV28 to TRBJ1-1, with D maybe TRBD1 (5 bases). Germline CDR1 and CDR2: MDHEN and SYDVKM. This CDR3 is 15 amino acids long. The V end was cut by 3 bases, the J end by 4 bases, with 15 bases between. In DNA, the CDR3 is TGTGCCAGCAGTTTGGACCAAAGAAGGGGCACTGAAGCTTTCTTT. Its translation is CASSLDQRRGTEAFF.

The rearrangement links TRBV5-1 to TRBJ2-2; possibly TRBD2 for D (6 bases). Between the trimmed V and J ends, which lost 3 bases and 4 bases, there was a span of 10 bases. Germline loops: CDR1 SGHRS, CDR2 YFSETQ. CDR3 length equals 14 residues. CDR3 coding DNA: TGCGCCAGCAGCTCCTCTAGCGCCACCGGGGAGCTGTTTTTT. It encodes CASSSSSATGELFF.

V gene TRBV15 combines with J gene TRBJ2-5; 7 positions agree with TRBD1. The V gene's germline CDR1 is LNHNV and CDR2 YYDKDF (reference sequence). The CDR3 runs to 16 residues. Unmatched junction bases numbered 8, after V lost 3 bases and J lost 1 base. DNA of the CDR3: TGTGCCACCAGCAGCGCCAGCAGGGGGTTCCAAGAGACCCAGTACTTC. As protein: CATSSASRGFQETQYF.

The chain links TRBV7-2 to TRBJ2-3; possibly TRBD2 for D (5 bases). Trimming removed 6 bases from V and 7 bases from J, with 17 bases in between. CDR1 and CDR2 (germline): SGHTA, FQGNSA. The CDR3 has 14 amino acids. As DNA, the CDR3 is TGTGCCAGCAGTAGAGGGTTCATGACAAATACGCAGTATTTT. It encodes CASSRGFMTNTQYF.

This chain joins TRBV2 and TRBJ1-5; TRBD1 agrees at 7 bases. V gave up 1 base and J gave up 1 base; unmatched junction bases: 4. This CDR3 is 16 amino acids long. Per the germline V gene, CDR1 is SNHLY and CDR2 is FYNNEI. In nucleotides, the CDR3 is TGTGCCAGCAGTGAAGGACAGGGAGAAAGCAATCAGCCCCAGCATTTT. As protein: CASSEGQGESNQPQHF.

The V and J genes are TRBV27 and TRBJ2-1; TRBD1 matches 7 bases. CDR3 size: 17 residues. CDR1 and CDR2 from the germline V gene are MNHEY and SMNVEV (reference sequence). Trimming removed 0 bases from V and 4 bases from J; junction bases left unmatched: 9. This chain's CDR3 is CASSLSRTGKLYNEQFF. The CDR3 DNA is TGTGCCAGCAGTTTATCCAGGACAGGAAAGCTTTACAATGAGCAGTTCTTC.

The rearrangement uses TRBV5-1 and TRBJ2-3, with 8 bases fitting TRBD2. The V gene's germline CDR1 is SGHRS and CDR2 YFSETQ. Trimming removed 0 bases from V and 2 bases from J; junction bases left unmatched: 5. The CDR3 has 16 amino acids. The CDR3 protein is CASSLETSGATDTQYF. CDR3 sequence (DNA): TGCGCCAGCAGCTTGGAAACTAGCGGAGCCACAGATACGCAGTATTTT.

This chain links TRBV6-5 with TRBJ2-1, with D possibly TRBD1 on 5 matching bases. Trimming shortened V by 2 bases and J by 9 bases, and 11 bases separated the two germline ends. The CDR3 consists of 13 residues. The germline gives CDR1 MNHEY, CDR2 SVGAGI. The CDR3: CASSYLGRGEQFF. CDR3 nucleotide sequence: TGTGCCAGCAGTTACCTGGGGCGCGGTGAGCAGTTCTTC.

The rearrangement joins TRBV18 to TRBJ2-7, with a tentative D call TRBD1 (6 bases). The V end lost 3 bases, the J end lost 5 bases, and 23 bases lay between the germline ends. The CDR3 is 17 amino acids. From germline, CDR1 is KGHSH and CDR2 LQKENI. The CDR3 coding sequence is TGTGCCAGCTCACCTAGGACAGTAGGTGCGATCGGGAACGAGCAGTACTTC. It is translated as CASSPRTVGAIGNEQYF. The variable domain in full, completed from reference TRBV18 and TRBJ2-7, reads NAGVMQNPRHLVRRRGQEARLRCSPMKGHSHVYWYRQLPEEGLKFMVYLQKENIIDESGMPKERFSAEFPKEGPSILRIQQVVRGDSAAYFCASSPRTVGAIGNEQYFGPGTRLTVT.

This chain uses TRBV10-3 with TRBJ2-3, with 12 bases aligning to TRBD2. Trimming removed 1 base from V and 1 base from J; junction bases left unmatched: 12. Per the germline V gene, CDR1 is ENHRY and CDR2 is SYGVKD. The CDR3 length is 20 residues. CDR3 sequence: CAISEFGRRTSGAGTDTQYF. CDR3 DNA: TGTGCCATCAGTGAGTTTGGTAGGAGGACTAGCGGGGCAGGCACAGATACGCAGTATTTT.

The chain has TRBV28 and TRBJ2-7; 8 bases line up with TRBD2. V was clipped by 5 bases and J by 3 bases; unmatched bases: 6. The CDR3 has 14 amino acids. CDR1 and CDR2 (germline): MDHEN, SYDVKM. The CDR3 DNA follows: TGTGCCAGCAGTGTCCTAGCGGGTGGCTACGAGCAGTACTTC. This codes for CASSVLAGGYEQYF.

In DNA form, the CDR3 reads TGCGCCAGCAGCCAAGTCATGTCTAGGTCCTCCTACGAGCAGTACTTC. It yields the protein CASSQVMSRSSYEQYF. This rearrangement joins TRBV4-1 to TRBJ2-7; D not resolved. Looked up from germline, CDR1 is MGHRA and CDR2 is YSYEKL. This CDR3 region has 16 residues. V was shortened by 1 base and J by 0 bases, with 13 bases between the two germline ends.

V is TRBV29-1 and J is TRBJ1-1; D ambiguous. The CDR3 is 14 residues long. V lost 3 bases to trimming and J lost 2 bases, with 13 bases between them. Germline V gene data show CDR1 as SQVTM and CDR2 as ANQGSEA. Here the CDR3 DNA reads TGCAGCGTTGATCTATCCCCAGGTAACACTGAAGCTTTCTTT. Translating gives CSVDLSPGNTEAFF.

The chain recombines TRBV7-9 with TRBJ1-5; 10 bases line up with TRBD1. Trimming took 0 bases from V and 1 from J; bases not matched to a gene: 6. This CDR3 has 18 residues. The germline CDR1 and CDR2 sequences are SEHNR and FQNEAQ (reference sequence). The DNA for the CDR3 is TGTGCCAGCAGCTTAGCCACCTGGGACAGGGGAAGCAATCAGCCCCAGCATTTT. This gives the protein CASSLATWDRGSNQPQHF.

The chain is built from TRBV7-6 and TRBJ1-1; D gene uncertain. CDR1 is SGHVS and CDR2 is FNYEAQ in the germline V gene. Deletions cut 5 bases from V and 10 bases from J, with 20 bases between. The CDR3 spans 14 residues. The CDR3 DNA reads TGTGCCAGCAGCCCTGGCGTTCGAGGGCTGGGAGCTTTCTTT. It is translated as CASSPGVRGLGAFF.

The CDR3 DNA is TGTGCCAGCAGTGAAGGCTTCGGGGTCCACACCGGGGAGCTGTTTTTT. Its translation is CASSEGFGVHTGELFF. The chain has TRBV25-1 and TRBJ2-2; tentatively, D is TRBD2 (5 bases). Germline CDR1 reads MGHDK; CDR2 reads SYGVNS. Between the trimmed V and J ends, which lost 2 bases and 3 bases, there was a span of 13 bases. This CDR3 comprises 16 residues.

The gene calls are TRBV2 and TRBJ1-2; D is perhaps TRBD1 (5 bases). The CDR3 is made up of 12 amino acids. CDR1 SNHLY and CDR2 FYNNEI come from the germline V gene. Trimming left V 5 bases short and J 4 bases short, with 8 bases between. The CDR3 spells CASSTDSYGYTF. The DNA of the CDR3 is TGTGCCAGCAGTACCGACAGCTATGGCTACACCTTC.

The chain is built from TRBV9 and TRBJ1-6, with D perhaps TRBD1 (5 bases). Trimming cost V 3 bases and J 10 bases, with 14 bases left between them. The germline V gene encodes CDR1 SGDLS and CDR2 YYNGEE. The CDR3 sequence is 14 residues long. This CDR3 is CASSGVGRGSPLHF. CDR3 nucleotide sequence: TGTGCCAGCAGCGGGGTGGGTCGGGGGTCACCCCTCCACTTT.

V is TRBV4-1 and J is TRBJ2-3; 10 nucleotides line up with TRBD2. CDR3 length: 16 amino acids. The germline V gene encodes CDR1 MGHRA and CDR2 YSYEKL. V dropped 3 bases and J dropped 0; count of bases not matched to a gene: 3. CDR3 sequence: CASSQRLAGSTDTQYF. The CDR3 DNA reads TGCGCCAGCAGCCAGCGACTAGCGGGTAGCACAGATACGCAGTATTTT.

V is TRBV9 and J is TRBJ2-3; possibly TRBD1 for D (6 bases). V lost 1 base and J 2 bases, leaving 8 bases between the germline ends. CDR3 length: 14 amino acids. The V gene's germline CDR1 is SGDLS and CDR2 YYNGEE. CDR3 bases: TGTGCCAGCAGCGTACGGACAGACACAGATACGCAGTATTTT. Encoded protein: CASSVRTDTDTQYF.